The sample holds many counts of the clone carrying this T cell receptor (beta chain). Its cognate antigen is unknown. The data stem from a study of T cells in Graves' hyperthyroidism and ophthalmopathy. Study observations and caveats: Blood also showed most of the thyroid clonotypes that were expanded above 0.001.

Germline CDR1 is SGHVS and CDR2 is FQNEAQ. The CDR3 totals 17 residues. With V trimmed by 5 bases and J by 5 bases, 11 bases remained unmatched. Amplification yielded TCR beta CDR3 regions, with RNA transcripts as the source. HTBI primers were the set used in a first-round RT-PCR of the TCR CDR3. A single record per CDR3 protein comes from TCRdb applying MiXCR to the multiplex PCR reads. The sample records some 510,000 distinct CDR3 sequences, around 21% being singletons. J is TRBJ2-5 and V is TRBV7-8; 13 nucleotides agree with TRBD2. This clonotype was obtained from a man aged 18 to 29 with Graves' hyperthyroidism. The sequencing sample was made of blood. The CDR3 DNA sequence: TGTGCCAGCAGCGCCACTAGCGGGGGGGACCCCCGGGAGACCCAGTACTTC. This encodes CASSATSGGDPRETQYF. Combining the CDR3 with reference TRBV7-8 and TRBJ2-5 gives the whole variable domain GAGVSQSPRYKVAKRGQDVALRCDPISGHVSLFWYQQALGQGPEFLTYFQNEAQLDKSGLPSDRFFAERPEGSVSTLKIQRTQQEDSAVYLCASSATSGGDPRETQYFGPGTRLLVL.